This TCR beta chain was identified during a study of identical twins. General study points: Models predicted too little out-of-frame TCR alpha sharing in monozygotic twins.

Each cDNA held unique molecular identifiers, and template switching gave it a universal primer site. One entry per CDR3 protein, called by TCRdb with MiXCR from the 5' RACE reads. The table has approximately 280,000 distinct CDR3 sequences, 6.5% to 9.5% seen once. Worth noting for this clonotype: Its antigen is undetermined.

Germline V gene lookup returns CDR1 DFQATT and CDR2 SNEGSKA (reference sequence). This CDR3 comprises 14 residues. J lost 4 bases, V lost 2 bases, and 6 bases had no gene match. Separately, the same data were catalogued under a study of yellow fever vaccine responses in identical twins.

This chain connects TRBV20-1 to TRBJ2-5; 8 positions match TRBD2. The source is a woman between 18 and 29 years old in good health. Sequenced sample: memory (CD45RO+) T cells sorted from blood. The CDR3 loop reads CSARTGGAGETQYF. The CDR3 coding sequence is TGCAGTGCTAGAACCGGGGGGGCAGGAGAGACCCAGTACTTC.